These 3 T cell receptor beta chains share one sample of origin, sequenced in a study of T cells in Graves' hyperthyroidism and ophthalmopathy (dated by TCRdb to between 2018 and 2021). The library was obtained by multiplex PCR. TCRdb records Illumina HiSeq 2000 as the sequencer. TCR beta CDR3 regions were amplified from RNA transcripts. The first round of RT-PCR for the TCR CDR3 was performed with the HTBI primer set and the Qiagen OneStep RT-PCR kit. In-frame beta chains were kept once TCRdb had trimmed the public reads at Q25 with fastp and called clones with MiXCR. Rows merge per CDR3 protein into single entries with the most common DNA and genes. This sample is represented by approximately 380,000 distinct CDR3 sequences; 11% to 15% of them were singletons. The top ten hold around 27% of the sample. The sequencing input was blood. Receptors originate from a man between 45 and 60 years old with Graves' ophthalmopathy.

This clonotype was seen many times. This CDR3 reads CASSPEGFGKLFF. The CDR3 DNA reads as TGTGCCAGCAGTCCCGAAGGTTTCGGGAAACTGTTTTTT. The V call is TRBV27, the J call TRBJ1-4; D is uncertain. The length of the CDR3 is 13 residues. From germline, CDR1 is MNHEY and CDR2 SMNVEV (reference sequence). V gave up 5 bases and J gave up 11 bases, with 15 bases separating them.

V is TRBV19 and J is TRBJ1-1; TRBD1 matches 8 bases. Losses at the gene ends were 3 bases for V and 1 base for J; bases not matched to a gene: 10. This CDR3 has 17 residues. CDR1 and CDR2 from the germline V gene are LNHDA and SQIVND (reference sequence). CDR3 DNA: TGTGCCAGTAGTATTCTTTTGCTTGGACAGGGGAACACTGAAGCTTTCTTT. Translation: CASSILLLGQGNTEAFF.

This clonotype was seen only a few times. The V and J genes are TRBV7-9 and TRBJ2-7; 11 bases align to TRBD2. From germline, CDR1 is SEHNR and CDR2 FQNEAQ (reference sequence). CDR3 length equals 16 residues. After removal of 5 bases from V and 7 bases from J, the junction contained 13 bases not matched to a gene. The CDR3 bases are TGTGCCAGCAGCGGACCCGGGACTAGCGGCTGGCAGGAGCAGTACTTC. It yields the protein CASSGPGTSGWQEQYF.